The clone carrying this T cell receptor (beta chain) was counted at least ten times. What it binds is not known. A single record per CDR3 protein comes from TCRdb applying MiXCR to the reads. Of 680,000 or so distinct CDR3 sequences in the sample, 35% were seen once. This sample is drawn from a study of T cell repertoires in cytomegalovirus infection. Study-wide context: Public TCR beta signatures indicated both CMV infection and matching HLA type. Regarding the study as a whole: HLA-C-restricted CMV clonotypes gave the most frequent clonotype in two of eight donors.

The CDR3 spans 14 residues. Per the germline V gene, CDR1 is MNHNY and CDR2 is SVGAGI (reference sequence). Trimming removed 7 bases from V and 4 bases from J, with 13 bases in between. This chain connects TRBV6-6 to TRBJ2-2; a possible D gene is TRBD2 (6 bases). This TCR was sampled from a human donor in good health (CMV status not recorded). Some clones in this sample may be carry-over from other donors' samples. Sample: PBMCs. CDR3 region: CASTQGRTTGELFF. CDR3 nucleotide sequence: TGTGCCAGCACCCAAGGGAGGACCACCGGGGAGCTGTTTTTT.